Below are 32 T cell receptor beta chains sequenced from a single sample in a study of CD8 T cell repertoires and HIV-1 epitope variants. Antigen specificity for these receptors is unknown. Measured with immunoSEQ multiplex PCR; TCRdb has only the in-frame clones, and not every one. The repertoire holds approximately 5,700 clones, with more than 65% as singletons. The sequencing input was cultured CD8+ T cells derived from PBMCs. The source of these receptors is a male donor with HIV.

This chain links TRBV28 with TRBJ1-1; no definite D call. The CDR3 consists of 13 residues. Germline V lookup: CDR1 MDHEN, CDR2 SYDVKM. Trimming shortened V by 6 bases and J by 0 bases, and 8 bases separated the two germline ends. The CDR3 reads CASSTRLNTEAFF. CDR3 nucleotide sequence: TGTGCCAGCAGCACCAGACTGAACACTGAAGCTTTCTTT.

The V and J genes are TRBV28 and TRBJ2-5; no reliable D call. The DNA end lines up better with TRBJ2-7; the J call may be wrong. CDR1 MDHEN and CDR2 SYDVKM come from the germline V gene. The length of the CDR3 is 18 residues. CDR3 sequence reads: CASSSIYVRSLSSYEQYF. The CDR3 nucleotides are TGTGCCAGCAGTTCAATCTATGTCAGGTCACTAAGCTCCTACGAGCAGTACTTC.

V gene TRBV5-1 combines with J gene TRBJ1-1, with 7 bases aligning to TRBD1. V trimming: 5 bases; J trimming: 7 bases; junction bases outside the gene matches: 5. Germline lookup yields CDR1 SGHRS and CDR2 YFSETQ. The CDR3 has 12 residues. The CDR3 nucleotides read TGCGCCAGCAGTCAGGGGACAGTTGAAGCTTTCTTT. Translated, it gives CASSQGTVEAFF.

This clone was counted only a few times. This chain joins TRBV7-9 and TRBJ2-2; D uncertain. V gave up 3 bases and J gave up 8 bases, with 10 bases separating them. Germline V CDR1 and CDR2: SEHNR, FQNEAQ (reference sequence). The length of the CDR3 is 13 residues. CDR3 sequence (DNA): TGTGCCAGCAGCTTGAAGAGTTCTGGGGAGCTGTTTTTT. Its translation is CASSLKSSGELFF.

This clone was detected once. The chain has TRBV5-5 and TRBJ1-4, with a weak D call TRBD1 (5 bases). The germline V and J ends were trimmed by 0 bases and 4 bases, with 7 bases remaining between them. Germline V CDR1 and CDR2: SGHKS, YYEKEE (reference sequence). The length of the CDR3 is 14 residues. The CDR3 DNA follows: TGTGCCAGCAGCTTGGGGGGCAATAATGAAAAACTGTTTTTT. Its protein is CASSLGGNNEKLFF. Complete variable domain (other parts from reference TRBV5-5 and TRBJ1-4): DAGVTQSPTHLIKTRGQQVTLRCSPISGHKSVSWYQQVLGQGPQFIFQYYEKEERGRGNFPDRFSARQFPNYSSELNVNALLLGDSALYLCASSLGGNNEKLFFGSGTQLSVL.

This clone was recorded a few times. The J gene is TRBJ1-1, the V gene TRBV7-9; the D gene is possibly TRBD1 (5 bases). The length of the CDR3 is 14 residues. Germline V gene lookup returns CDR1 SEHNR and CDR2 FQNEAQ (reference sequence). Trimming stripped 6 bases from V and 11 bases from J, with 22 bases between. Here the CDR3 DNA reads TGTGCCAGCAGATCGCCGGGGCCCTTCCCAGGTGCTTTCTTT. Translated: CASRSPGPFPGAFF. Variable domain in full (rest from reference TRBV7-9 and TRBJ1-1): DTGVSQNPRHKITKRGQNVTFRCDPISEHNRLYWYRQTLGQGPEFLTYFQNEAQLEKSRLLSDRFSAERPKGSFSTLEIQRTEQGDSAMYLCASRSPGPFPGAFFGQGTRLTVV.

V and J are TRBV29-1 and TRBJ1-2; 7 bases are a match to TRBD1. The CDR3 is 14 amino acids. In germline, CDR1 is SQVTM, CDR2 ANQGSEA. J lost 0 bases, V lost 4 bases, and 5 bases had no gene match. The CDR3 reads CSVVGGTANYGYTF. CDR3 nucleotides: TGCAGCGTTGTTGGCGGGACAGCTAACTATGGCTACACCTTC.

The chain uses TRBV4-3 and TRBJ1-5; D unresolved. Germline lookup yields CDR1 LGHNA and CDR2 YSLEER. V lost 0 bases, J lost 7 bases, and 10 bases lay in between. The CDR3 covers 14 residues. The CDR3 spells CASSQEVGLQPQHF. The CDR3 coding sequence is TGCGCCAGCAGCCAAGAGGTAGGTCTGCAGCCCCAGCATTTT.

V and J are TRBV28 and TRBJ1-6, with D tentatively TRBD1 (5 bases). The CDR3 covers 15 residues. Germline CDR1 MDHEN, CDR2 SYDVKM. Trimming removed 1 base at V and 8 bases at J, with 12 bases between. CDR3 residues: CASSLSPDSDSPLHF. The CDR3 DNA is TGTGCCAGCAGTTTATCCCCTGACAGCGATTCACCCCTCCACTTT. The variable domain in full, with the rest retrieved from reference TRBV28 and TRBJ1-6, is DVKVTQSSRYLVKRTGEKVFLECVQDMDHENMFWYRQDPGLGLRLIYFSYDVKMKEKGDIPEGYSVSREKKERFSLILESASTNQTSMYLCASSLSPDSDSPLHFGNGTRLTVT.

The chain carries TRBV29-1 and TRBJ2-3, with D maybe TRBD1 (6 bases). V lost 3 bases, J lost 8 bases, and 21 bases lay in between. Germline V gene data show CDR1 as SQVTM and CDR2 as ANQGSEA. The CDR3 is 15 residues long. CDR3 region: CSVERGMARGGTQYF. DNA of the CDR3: TGCAGCGTTGAGAGGGGGATGGCCCGAGGGGGTACGCAGTATTTT.

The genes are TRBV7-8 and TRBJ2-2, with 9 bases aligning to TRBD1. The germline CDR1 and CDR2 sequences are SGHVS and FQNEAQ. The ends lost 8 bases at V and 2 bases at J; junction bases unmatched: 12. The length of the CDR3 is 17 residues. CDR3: CASSISRTGVNTGELFF. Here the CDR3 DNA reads TGTGCCAGCTCTATTTCCAGGACAGGGGTTAACACCGGGGAGCTGTTTTTT.

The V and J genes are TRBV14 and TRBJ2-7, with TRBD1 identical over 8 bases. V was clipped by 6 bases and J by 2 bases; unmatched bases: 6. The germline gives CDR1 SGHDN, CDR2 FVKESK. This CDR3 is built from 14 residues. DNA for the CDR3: TGTGCCAGCAGTATCGGGACAGGAACCTACGAGCAGTACTTC. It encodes CASSIGTGTYEQYF.

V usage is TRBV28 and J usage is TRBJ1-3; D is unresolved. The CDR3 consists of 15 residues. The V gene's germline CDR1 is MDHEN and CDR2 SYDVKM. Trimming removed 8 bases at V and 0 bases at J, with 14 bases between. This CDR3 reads CASSWRVISGNTIYF. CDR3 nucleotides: TGTGCCAGCTCGTGGAGGGTGATCTCTGGAAACACCATATATTTT. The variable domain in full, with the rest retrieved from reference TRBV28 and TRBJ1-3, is DVKVTQSSRYLVKRTGEKVFLECVQDMDHENMFWYRQDPGLGLRLIYFSYDVKMKEKGDIPEGYSVSREKKERFSLILESASTNQTSMYLCASSWRVISGNTIYFGEGSWLTVV.

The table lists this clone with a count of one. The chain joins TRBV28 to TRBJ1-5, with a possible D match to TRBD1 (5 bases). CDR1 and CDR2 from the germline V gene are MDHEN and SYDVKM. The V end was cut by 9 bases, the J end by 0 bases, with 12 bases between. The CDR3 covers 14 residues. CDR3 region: CASTQGVSNQPQHF. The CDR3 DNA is TGTGCCAGTACCCAGGGCGTTAGCAATCAGCCCCAGCATTTT.

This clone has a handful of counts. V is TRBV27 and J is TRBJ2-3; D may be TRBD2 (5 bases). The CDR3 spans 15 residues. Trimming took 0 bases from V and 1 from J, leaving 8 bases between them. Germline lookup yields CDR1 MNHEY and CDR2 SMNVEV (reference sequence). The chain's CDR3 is CASSLSNGGTDTQYF. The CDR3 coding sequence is TGTGCCAGCAGTTTATCAAACGGGGGCACAGATACGCAGTATTTT.

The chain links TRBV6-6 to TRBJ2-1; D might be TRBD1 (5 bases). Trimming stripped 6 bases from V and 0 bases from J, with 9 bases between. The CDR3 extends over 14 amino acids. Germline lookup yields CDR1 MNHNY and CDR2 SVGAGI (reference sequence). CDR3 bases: TGTGCCAGCAGACCCAGGGACTCCTACAATGAGCAGTTCTTC. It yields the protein CASRPRDSYNEQFF.

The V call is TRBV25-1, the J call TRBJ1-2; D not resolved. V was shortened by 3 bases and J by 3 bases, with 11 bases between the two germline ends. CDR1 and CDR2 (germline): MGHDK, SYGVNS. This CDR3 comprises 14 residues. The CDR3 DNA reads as TGTGCCAGCAGTGATCCGACTGAGGACTATGGCTACACCTTC. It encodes CASSDPTEDYGYTF.

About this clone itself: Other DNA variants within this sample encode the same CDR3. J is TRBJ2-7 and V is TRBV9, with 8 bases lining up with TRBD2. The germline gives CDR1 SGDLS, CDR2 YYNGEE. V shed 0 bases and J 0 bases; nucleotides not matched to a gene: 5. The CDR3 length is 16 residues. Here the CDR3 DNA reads TGTGCCAGCAGCGTAGGACTAGCGAGGTACTCCTACGAGCAGTACTTC. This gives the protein CASSVGLARYSYEQYF.

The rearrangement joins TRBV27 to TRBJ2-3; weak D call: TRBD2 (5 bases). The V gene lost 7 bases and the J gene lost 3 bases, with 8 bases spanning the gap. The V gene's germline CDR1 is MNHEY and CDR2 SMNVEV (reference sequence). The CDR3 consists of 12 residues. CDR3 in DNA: TGTGCCAGCAATAGCGCAACAGATACGCAGTATTTT. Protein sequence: CASNSATDTQYF.

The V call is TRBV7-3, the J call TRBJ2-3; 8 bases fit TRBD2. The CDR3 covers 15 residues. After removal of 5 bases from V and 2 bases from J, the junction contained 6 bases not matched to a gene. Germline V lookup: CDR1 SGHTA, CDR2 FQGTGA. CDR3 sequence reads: CASSLAGSSTDTQYF. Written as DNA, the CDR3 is TGTGCCAGCAGCCTAGCGGGCTCCTCCACAGATACGCAGTATTTT.

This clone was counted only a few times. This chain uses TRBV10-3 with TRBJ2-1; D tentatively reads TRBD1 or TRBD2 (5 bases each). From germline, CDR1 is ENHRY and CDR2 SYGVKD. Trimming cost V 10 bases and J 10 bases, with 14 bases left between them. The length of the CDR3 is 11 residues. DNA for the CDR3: TGTGCCACCAGCCTTGGGGACGAGCAGTTCTTC. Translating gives CATSLGDEQFF.

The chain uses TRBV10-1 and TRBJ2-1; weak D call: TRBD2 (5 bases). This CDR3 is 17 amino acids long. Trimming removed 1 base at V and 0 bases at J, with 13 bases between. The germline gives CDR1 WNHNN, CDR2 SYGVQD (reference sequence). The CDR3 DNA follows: TGCGCCAGCAGTGAGTACGAGGGAGAGGGCTCCTACAATGAGCAGTTCTTC. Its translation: CASSEYEGEGSYNEQFF.

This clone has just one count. The CDR3 is CASRVGTGELFF. As DNA, the CDR3 is TGTGCCAGCAGGGTCGGGACCGGGGAGCTGTTTTTT. The chain joins TRBV27 to TRBJ2-2; D ambiguous. From germline, CDR1 is MNHEY and CDR2 SMNVEV (reference sequence). V dropped 6 bases and J dropped 5 bases, with 7 bases sitting between them. This CDR3 has 12 residues.

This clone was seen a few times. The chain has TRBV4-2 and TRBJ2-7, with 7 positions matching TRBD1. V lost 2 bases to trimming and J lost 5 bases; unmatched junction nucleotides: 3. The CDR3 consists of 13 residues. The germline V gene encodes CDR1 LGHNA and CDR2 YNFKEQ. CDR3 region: CASSQTGVNEQYF. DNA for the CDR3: TGTGCCAGCAGCCAAACAGGGGTCAACGAGCAGTACTTC.

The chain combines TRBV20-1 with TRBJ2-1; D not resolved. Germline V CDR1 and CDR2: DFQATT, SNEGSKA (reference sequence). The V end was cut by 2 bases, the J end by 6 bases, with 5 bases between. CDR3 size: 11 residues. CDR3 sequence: CSARWGNEQFF. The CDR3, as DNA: TGCAGTGCTAGATGGGGCAATGAGCAGTTCTTC.

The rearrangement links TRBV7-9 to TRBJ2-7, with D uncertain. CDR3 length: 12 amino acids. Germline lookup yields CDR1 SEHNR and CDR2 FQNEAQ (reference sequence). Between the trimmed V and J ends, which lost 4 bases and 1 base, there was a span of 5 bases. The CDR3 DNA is TGTGCCAGCAGCTGGCGTTCCTACGAGCAGTACTTC. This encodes CASSWRSYEQYF.

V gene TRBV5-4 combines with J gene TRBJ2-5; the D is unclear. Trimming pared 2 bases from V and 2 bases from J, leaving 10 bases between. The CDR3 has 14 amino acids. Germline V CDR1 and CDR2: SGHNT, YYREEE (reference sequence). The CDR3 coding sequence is TGTGCCAGCAGCTTCCTAACACCTCAAGAGACCCAGTACTTC. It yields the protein CASSFLTPQETQYF.

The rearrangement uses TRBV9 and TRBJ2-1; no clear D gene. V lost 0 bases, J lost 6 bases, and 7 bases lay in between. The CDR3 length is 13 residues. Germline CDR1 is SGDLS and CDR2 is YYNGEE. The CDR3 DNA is TGTGCCAGCAGCGTAGGGTCAGCCAATGAGCAGTTCTTC. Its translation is CASSVGSANEQFF.

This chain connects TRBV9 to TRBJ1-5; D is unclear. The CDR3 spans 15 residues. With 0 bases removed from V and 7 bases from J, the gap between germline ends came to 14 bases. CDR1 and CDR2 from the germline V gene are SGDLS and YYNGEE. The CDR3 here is CASSVDPTSGQPQHF. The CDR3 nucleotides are TGTGCCAGCAGCGTAGACCCCACCAGCGGGCAGCCCCAGCATTTT.

The CDR3 sequence: CASSLAGQGSYNEQFF. Here the CDR3 DNA reads TGTGCCAGCAGCTTAGCGGGACAGGGCTCCTACAATGAGCAGTTCTTC. The chain has TRBV7-9 and TRBJ2-1, with 9 bases that match TRBD1. Germline lookup yields CDR1 SEHNR and CDR2 FQNEAQ (reference sequence). The CDR3 extends over 16 amino acids. The trim removed 0 bases at V and 0 bases at J, leaving 0 bases unmatched.

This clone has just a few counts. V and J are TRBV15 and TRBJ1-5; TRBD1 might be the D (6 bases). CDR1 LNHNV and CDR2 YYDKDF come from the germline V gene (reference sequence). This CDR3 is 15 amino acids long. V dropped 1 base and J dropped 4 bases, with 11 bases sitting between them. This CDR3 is CATSRATGRNQPQHF. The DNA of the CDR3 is TGTGCCACCAGCAGAGCAACAGGGAGAAATCAGCCCCAGCATTTT.

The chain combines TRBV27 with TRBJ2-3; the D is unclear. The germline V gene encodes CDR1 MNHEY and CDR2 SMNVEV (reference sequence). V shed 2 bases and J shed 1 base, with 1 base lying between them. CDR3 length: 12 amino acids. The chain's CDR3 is CASSLGTDTQYF. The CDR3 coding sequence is TGTGCCAGCAGTTTAGGCACAGATACGCAGTATTTT.